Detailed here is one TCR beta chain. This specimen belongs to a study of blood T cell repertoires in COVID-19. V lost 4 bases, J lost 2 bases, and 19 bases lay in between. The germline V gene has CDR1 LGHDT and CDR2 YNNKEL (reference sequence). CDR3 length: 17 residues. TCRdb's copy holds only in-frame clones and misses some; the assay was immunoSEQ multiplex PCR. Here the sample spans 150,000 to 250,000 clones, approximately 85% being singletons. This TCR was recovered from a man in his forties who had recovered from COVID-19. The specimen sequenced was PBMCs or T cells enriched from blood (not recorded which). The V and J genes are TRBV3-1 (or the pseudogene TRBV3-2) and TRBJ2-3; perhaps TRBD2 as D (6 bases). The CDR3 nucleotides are TGTGCCAGCAGCCCCCCCCGGGACTCCCCAGCCACAGATACGCAGTATTTT. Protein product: CASSPPRDSPATDTQYF.